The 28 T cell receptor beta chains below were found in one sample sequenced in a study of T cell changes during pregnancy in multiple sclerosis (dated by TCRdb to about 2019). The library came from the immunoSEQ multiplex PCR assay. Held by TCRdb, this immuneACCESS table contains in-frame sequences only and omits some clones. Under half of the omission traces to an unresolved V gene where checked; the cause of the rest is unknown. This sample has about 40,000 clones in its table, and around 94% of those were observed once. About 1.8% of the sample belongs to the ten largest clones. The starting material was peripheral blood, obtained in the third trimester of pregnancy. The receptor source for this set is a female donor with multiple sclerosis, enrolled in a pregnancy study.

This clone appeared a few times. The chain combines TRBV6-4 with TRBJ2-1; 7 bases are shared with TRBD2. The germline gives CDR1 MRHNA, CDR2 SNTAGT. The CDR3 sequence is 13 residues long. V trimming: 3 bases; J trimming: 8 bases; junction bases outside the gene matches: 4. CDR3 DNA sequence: TGTGCCAGCAGTGAGCGGGAGAAAGATGAGCAGTTCTTC. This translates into CASSEREKDEQFF.

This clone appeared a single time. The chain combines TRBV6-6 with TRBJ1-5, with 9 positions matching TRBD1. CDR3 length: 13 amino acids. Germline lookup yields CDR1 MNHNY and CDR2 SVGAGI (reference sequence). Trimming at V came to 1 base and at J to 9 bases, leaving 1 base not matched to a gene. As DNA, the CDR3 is TGTGCCAGCAGTTACTTGGACAGGGGGCCCCAGCATTTT. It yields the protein CASSYLDRGPQHF.

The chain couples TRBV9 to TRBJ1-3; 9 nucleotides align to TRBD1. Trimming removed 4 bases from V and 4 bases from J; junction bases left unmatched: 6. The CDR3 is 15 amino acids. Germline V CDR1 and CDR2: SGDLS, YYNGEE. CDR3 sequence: CASSPLGTGGNTIYF. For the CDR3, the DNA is TGTGCCAGCAGCCCCTTGGGGACAGGGGGAAACACCATATATTTT.

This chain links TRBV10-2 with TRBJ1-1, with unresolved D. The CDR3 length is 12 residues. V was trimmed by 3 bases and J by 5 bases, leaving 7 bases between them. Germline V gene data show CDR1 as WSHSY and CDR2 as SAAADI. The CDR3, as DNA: TGCGCCAGCAGTGAAGCGGGGACTGAAGCTTTCTTT. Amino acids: CASSEAGTEAFF.

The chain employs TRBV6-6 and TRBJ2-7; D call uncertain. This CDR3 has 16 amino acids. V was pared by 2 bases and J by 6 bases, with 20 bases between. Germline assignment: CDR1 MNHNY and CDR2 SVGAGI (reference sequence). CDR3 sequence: CASSYPASSPALEQYF. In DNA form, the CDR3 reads TGTGCCAGCAGTTACCCCGCCAGCTCGCCAGCGCTCGAGCAGTACTTC.

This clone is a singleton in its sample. This CDR3 reads CAWELGTGGTEAFF. As DNA, the CDR3 is TGTGCCTGGGAACTTGGGACAGGGGGGACTGAAGCTTTCTTT. The V and J genes are TRBV30 and TRBJ1-1, with 11 bases aligning to TRBD1. V lost 5 bases and J lost 5; bases outside the gene matches: 7. CDR1 is GTSNPN and CDR2 is SVGIG in the germline V gene (reference sequence). The CDR3 is 14 residues long.

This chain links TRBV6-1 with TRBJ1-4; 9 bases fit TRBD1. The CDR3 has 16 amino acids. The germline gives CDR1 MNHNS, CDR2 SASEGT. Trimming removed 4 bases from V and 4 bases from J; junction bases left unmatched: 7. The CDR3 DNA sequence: TGTGCCAGCAGTGCGCAACAGGGGGCCCTTAATGAAAAACTGTTTTTT. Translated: CASSAQQGALNEKLFF.

The CDR3 DNA is TGTGCCAGCAGCCAAGCGGCTAGCGTGGACTACGAGCAGTACTTC. Translating it yields CASSQAASVDYEQYF. This sequence joins TRBV4-2 and TRBJ2-7; TRBD2 is a possible D gene (6 bases). The CDR3 is 15 residues long. Trimming took off 1 base at V and 3 bases at J, with 13 bases between the two ends. Germline assignment: CDR1 LGHNA and CDR2 YNFKEQ.

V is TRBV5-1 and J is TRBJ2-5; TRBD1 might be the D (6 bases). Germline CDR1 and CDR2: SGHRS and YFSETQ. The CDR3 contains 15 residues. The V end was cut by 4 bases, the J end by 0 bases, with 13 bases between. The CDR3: CASSPGHMDQETQYF. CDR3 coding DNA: TGCGCCAGCAGCCCGGGACACATGGACCAAGAGACCCAGTACTTC.

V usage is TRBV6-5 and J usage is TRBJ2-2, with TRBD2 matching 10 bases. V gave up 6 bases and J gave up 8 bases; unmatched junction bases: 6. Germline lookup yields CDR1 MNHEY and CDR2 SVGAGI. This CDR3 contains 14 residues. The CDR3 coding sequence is TGTGCCAGCAGGCTAGCGGGAGTCTCGGGGGAGCTGTTTTTT. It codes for CASRLAGVSGELFF.

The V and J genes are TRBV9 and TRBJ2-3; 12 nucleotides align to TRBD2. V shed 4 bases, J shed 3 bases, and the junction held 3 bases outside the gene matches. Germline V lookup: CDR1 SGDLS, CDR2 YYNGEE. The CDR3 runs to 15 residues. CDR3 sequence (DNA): TGTGCCAGCAGCATCCTAGCGGGGGGGACAGATACGCAGTATTTT. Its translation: CASSILAGGTDTQYF.

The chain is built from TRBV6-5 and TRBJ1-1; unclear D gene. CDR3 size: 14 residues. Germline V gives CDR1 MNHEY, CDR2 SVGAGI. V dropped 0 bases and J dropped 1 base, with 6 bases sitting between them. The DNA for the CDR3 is TGTGCCAGCAGTTACTCGAGGGCGAACACTGAAGCTTTCTTT. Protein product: CASSYSRANTEAFF.

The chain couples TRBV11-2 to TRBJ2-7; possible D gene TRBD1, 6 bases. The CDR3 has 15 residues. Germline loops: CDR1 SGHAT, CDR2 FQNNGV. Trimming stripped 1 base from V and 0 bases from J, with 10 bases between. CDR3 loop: CASSLVDRLSYEQYF. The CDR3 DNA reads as TGTGCCAGCAGCTTAGTCGACAGGCTCTCCTACGAGCAGTACTTC.

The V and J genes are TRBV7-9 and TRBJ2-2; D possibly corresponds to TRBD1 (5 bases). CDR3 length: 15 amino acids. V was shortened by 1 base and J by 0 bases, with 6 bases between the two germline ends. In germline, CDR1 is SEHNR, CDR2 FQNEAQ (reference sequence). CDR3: CASSLGTTNTGELFF. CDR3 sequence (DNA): TGTGCCAGCAGCTTAGGGACAACGAACACCGGGGAGCTGTTTTTT.

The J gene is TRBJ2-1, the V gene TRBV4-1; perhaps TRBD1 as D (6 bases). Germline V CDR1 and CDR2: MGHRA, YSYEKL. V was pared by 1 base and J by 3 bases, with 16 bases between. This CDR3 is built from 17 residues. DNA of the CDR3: TGCGCCAGCAGCCAAGCCGCCGGGACACGGAGCTACAATGAGCAGTTCTTC. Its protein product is CASSQAAGTRSYNEQFF.

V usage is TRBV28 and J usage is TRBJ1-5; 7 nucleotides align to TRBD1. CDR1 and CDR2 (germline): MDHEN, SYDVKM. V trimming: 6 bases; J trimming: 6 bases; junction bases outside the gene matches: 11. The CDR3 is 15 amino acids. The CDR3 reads CASSRGGNNGQPQHF. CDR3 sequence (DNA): TGTGCCAGCAGCAGAGGGGGCAACAATGGTCAGCCCCAGCATTTT.

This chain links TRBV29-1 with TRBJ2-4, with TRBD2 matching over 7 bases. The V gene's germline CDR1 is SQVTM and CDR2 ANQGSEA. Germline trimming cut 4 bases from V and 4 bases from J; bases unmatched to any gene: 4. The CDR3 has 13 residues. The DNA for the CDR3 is TGCAGCGTTGGTGGGCGGGGGAAAAACATTCAGTACTTC. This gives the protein CSVGGRGKNIQYF.

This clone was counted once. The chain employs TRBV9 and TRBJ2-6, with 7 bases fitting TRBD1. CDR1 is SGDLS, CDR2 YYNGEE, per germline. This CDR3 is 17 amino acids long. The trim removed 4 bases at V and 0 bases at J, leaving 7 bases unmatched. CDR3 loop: CASSMGQKGSGANVLTF. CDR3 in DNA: TGTGCCAGCAGCATGGGACAGAAGGGCTCTGGGGCCAACGTCCTGACTTTC.

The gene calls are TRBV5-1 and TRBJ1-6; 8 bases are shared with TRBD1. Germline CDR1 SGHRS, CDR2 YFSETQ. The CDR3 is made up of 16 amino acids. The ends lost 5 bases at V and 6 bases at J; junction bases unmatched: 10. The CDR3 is CASRESTGVGNSPLHF. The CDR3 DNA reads TGCGCCAGCAGGGAATCGACAGGGGTGGGTAATTCACCCCTCCACTTT. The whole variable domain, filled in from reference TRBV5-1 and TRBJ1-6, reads KAGVTQTPRYLIKTRGQQVTLSCSPISGHRSVSWYQQTPGQGLQFLFEYFSETQRNKGNFPGRFSGRQFSNSRSEMNVSTLELGDSALYLCASRESTGVGNSPLHFGNGTRLTVT.

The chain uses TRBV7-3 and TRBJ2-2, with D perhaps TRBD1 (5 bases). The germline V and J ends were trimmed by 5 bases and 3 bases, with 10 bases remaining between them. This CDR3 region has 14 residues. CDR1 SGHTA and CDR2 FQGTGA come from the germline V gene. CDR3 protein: CASSPGQDTGELFF. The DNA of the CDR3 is TGTGCCAGCAGCCCCGGACAAGACACCGGGGAGCTGTTTTTT.

The CDR3: CASSSLAGYEQYF. DNA of the CDR3: TGCGCCAGCAGCTCCCTAGCGGGATACGAGCAGTACTTC. The rearrangement joins TRBV5-1 to TRBJ2-7, with 9 bases aligning to TRBD2. The CDR3 extends over 13 amino acids. Unmatched junction bases numbered 2, after V lost 3 bases and J lost 4 bases. CDR1 SGHRS and CDR2 YFSETQ come from the germline V gene.

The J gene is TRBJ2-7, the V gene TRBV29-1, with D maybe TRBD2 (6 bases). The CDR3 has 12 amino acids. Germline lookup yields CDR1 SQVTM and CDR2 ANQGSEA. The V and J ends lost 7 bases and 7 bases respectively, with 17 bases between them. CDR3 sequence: CSGSFVAGEQYF. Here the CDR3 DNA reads TGCAGCGGCTCGTTCGTCGCGGGGGAGCAGTACTTC.

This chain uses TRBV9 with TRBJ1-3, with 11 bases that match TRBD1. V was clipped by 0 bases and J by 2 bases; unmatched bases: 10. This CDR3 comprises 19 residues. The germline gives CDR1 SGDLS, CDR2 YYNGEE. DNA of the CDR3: TGTGCCAGCAGCGTAGATTTCACGGGACAGGGGGTCGCTGGAAACACCATATATTTT. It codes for CASSVDFTGQGVAGNTIYF.

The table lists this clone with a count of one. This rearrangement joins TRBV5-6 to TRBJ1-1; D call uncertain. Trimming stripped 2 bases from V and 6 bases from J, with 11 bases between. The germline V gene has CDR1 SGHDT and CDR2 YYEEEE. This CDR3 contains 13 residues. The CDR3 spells CASSFYIRSEAFF. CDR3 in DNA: TGTGCCAGCAGCTTTTATATCCGTTCTGAAGCTTTCTTT.

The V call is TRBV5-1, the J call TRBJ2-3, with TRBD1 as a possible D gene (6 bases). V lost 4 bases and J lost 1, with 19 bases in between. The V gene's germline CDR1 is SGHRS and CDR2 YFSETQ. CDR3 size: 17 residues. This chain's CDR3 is CASSHLFGAGGTDTQYF. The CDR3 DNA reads TGCGCCAGCAGCCACCTGTTTGGGGCAGGGGGCACAGATACGCAGTATTTT.

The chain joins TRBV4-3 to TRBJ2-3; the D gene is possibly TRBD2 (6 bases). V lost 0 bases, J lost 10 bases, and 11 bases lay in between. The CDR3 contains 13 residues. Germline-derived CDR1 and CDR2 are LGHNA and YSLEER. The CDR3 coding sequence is TGCGCCAGCAGCCAAGATGGGGGGTTTCCGCAGTATTTT. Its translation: CASSQDGGFPQYF.

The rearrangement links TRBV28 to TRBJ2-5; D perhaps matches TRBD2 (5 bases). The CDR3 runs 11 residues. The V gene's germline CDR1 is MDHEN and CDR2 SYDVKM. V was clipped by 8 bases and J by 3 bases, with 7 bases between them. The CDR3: CASVGEETQYF. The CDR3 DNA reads TGTGCCAGCGTCGGGGAAGAGACCCAGTACTTC.

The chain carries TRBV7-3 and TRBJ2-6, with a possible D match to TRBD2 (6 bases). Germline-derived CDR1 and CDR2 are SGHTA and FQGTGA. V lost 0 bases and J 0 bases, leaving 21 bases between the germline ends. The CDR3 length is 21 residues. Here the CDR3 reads CASSLTGGRKQPTSGANVLTF. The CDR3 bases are TGTGCCAGCAGCTTAACTGGGGGGAGGAAACAGCCGACCTCTGGGGCCAACGTCCTGACTTTC.